A single T cell receptor beta chain is shown here with its context. Its binding antigen is unknown. No base-level quality is on record; no much larger clone is a single base apart. This entry comes from a study of blood T cell repertoires in COVID-19 (dated by TCRdb to the early 2020s). Turning to the overall study: Samples covering the acute and convalescent phases of COVID-19 were provided by collaborators in the United States, Italy and Spain. The material from the prospective study consisted of cDNA or gDNA derived from T cells, B-cell-depleted T cells, or PBMCs. Deeply sampled blood TCRbeta repertoires from subjects exposed to, actively infected with, or recovered from COVID-19 were included in the dataset. The repertoires were released in a freely available public database intended as a resource for research on the immune response to SARS-CoV-2. Samples were obtained from the ongoing ImmuneRACE study (first 160 participants) and from approximately 1,200 subjects provided by 6 global collaborators. A de-identified subject ID, COVID-19 status, age in years and sex were almost always included in the sample metadata. Where available, HLA class I and class II types were obtained from metadata supplied by the sample provider rather than from assay-based typing.

Each collaborating institution followed its own protocols to collect whole blood in K2EDTA tubes. For TCRbeta analysis, collaborators shipped samples as frozen whole blood, isolated PBMCs, or DNA extracted from either of those sample types. The paper as a whole reports these results and caveats: How much clinical and demographic metadata was included differed by source and by participant, and the metadata was provided uncurated.

TCRbeta CDR3 regions were amplified from genomic DNA by means of the immunoSEQ Assay, a bias-controlled multiplex PCR. In the original analysis: The number of nucleated cells in each sample was estimated from the amplification of reference gene primers within the assay. Sequence reads were collapsed and filtered to measure the absolute abundance of every unique TCRbeta CDR3 rearrangement. For each sample, productive Simpson clonality was calculated by taking the square root of Simpson's diversity index across productive rearrangements. The immuneACCESS repertoire file appears here via TCRdb, limited to in-frame rearrangements. These files lack a portion of the clones; in checked studies, under half of the deficit traces to unresolved V genes, and the cause of the others is not known. V, J and clone size were drawn from that table, and D and trimming were deduced from the DNA. The sample yields roughly 150,000 clones; 83% were counted once. Together, the top ten hold roughly 2% of the sample.

CDR3 length: 12 amino acids, cysteine to phenylalanine. Only CDR3 DNA remains: 36 bases, in frame from the first base. V and J are truncated by 6 bases and 4 bases respectively, leaving an intervening sequence of 10 bases. For CDR1 and CDR2, the germline V gene (reference sequence) lists LGHDT and YNNKEL. The TCR comes from a woman aged 80 or over with acute or convalescent COVID-19. The receptor chain draws on TRBV3-1 (or the pseudogene TRBV3-2) and TRBJ2-7, with TRBD1 perhaps the D gene, on 5 matching bases. The sequenced material came from peripheral blood. The bases read TGTGCCAGCAGGAAGGGGCGGTACGAGCAGTACTTC. It encodes CASRKGRYEQYF.